This paragraph reports one TCR beta chain. Repertoires were generated with immunoSEQ multiplex PCR, while TCRdb's copy carries only in-frame clones and drops some. Of fewer than 65,000 clones listed, 93% were seen once; the top ten hold about 2%. The CDR3 is 16 residues long. The data originate from a study of T cell changes during pregnancy in multiple sclerosis. The sequenced sample was peripheral blood, obtained in the second trimester of pregnancy. This sequence joins TRBV7-5 and TRBJ2-7; the table's D call, TRBD2, has no DNA check behind it. TRBV7-5 is given as a pseudogene. This TCR was sampled from a female donor with multiple sclerosis, enrolled in a pregnancy study. Here the CDR3 reads CARSLVLAGPPYEQYF. The CDR3 nucleotides are TGTGCCAGAAGCTTGGTACTAGCGGGACCTCCCTACGAGCAGTACTTC.